This T cell receptor (beta chain) was recorded in a study of human T cells and chemical hapten exposure. Study at large: In the approximately 23-week study, patients were dosed weekly with diphenylcyclopropenone on the scalp throughout.

As processed by the authors: Ranging from roughly 23,224 to 700,000, TCR counts per sample had a median value of around 94,000. TCRdb reprocessed the RACE reads via MiXCR and lists one record per CDR3 protein. For this entry, the V and J calls and clone size follow TCRdb and not the study's own pipeline. The sample lists around 380,000 distinct CDR3 sequences; 4.8% were seen once. Time point: patch test 1, 2 weeks after DPC sensitization. Treatment specified: therapeutic diphenylcyclopropenone sensitization with weekly scalp DPC. This clonotype was seen ten or more times. The germline V gene has CDR1 SGHTA and CDR2 FQGNSA. The CDR3 consists of 11 residues.

The material sequenced was whole blood, taken in connection with sensitization to the hapten diphenylcyclopropenone (DPC). The chain carries TRBV7-2 and TRBJ2-3; possible D gene TRBD1, 6 bases. The TCR sequence derives from a woman aged 45-65 years with alopecia areata. Some clones in this sample may be carry-over from other donors' samples. This chain's CDR3 is CAAGELDTQYF. As DNA, the CDR3 is TGTGCAGCAGGGGAACTCGATACGCAGTATTTT.